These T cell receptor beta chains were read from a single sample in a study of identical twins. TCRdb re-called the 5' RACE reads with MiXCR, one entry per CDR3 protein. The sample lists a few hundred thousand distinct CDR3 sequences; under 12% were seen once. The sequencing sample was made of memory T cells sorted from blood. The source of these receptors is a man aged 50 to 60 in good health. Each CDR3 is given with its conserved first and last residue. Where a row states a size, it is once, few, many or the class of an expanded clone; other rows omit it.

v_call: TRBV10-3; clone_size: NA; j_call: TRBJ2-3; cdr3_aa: CAIQSREISTDTQYF
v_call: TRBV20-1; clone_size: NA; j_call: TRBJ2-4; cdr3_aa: CSAIPLVAATGNIQYF
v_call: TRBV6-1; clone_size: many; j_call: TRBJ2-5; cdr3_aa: CASSPHGQYQETQYF
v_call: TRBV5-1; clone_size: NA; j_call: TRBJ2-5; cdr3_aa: CASRVGRKAGGETQYF
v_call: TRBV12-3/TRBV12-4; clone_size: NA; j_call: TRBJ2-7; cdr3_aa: CASSLLGDSEQYF
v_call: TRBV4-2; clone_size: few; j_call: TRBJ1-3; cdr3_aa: CASSQDSRQSERNTIYF
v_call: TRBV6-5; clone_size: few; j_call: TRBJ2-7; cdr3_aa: CASSYSGTYEQYF
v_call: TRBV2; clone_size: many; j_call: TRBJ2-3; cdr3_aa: CASRVQGSPTDTQYF
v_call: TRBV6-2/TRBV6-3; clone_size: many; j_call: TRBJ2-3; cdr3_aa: CASSYGSGSPDTQYF
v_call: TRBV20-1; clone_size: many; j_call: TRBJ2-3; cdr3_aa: CSARDPAGDLVDTQYF
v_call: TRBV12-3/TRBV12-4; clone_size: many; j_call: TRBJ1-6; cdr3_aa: CASSSQAYSPLHF
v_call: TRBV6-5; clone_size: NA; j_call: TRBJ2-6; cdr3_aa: CASSLGQLNSGANVLTF
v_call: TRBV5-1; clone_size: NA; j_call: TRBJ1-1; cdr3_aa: CSSSRDSFPF
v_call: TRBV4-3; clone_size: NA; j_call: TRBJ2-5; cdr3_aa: CASSPQGQETQYF
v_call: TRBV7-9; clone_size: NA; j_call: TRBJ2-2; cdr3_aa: CASPMGRRSGELFF
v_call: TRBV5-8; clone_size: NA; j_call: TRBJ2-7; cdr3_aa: CASSLSGTRYEQYF
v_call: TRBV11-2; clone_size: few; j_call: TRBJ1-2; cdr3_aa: CASSIRVDYGYTF
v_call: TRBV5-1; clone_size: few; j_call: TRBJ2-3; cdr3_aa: CASSYWTGDDTQYF
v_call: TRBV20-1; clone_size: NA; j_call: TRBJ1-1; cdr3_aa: CSARWPGWNTEAFF
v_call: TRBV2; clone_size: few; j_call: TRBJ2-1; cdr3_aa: CASSGGGGATEQFF
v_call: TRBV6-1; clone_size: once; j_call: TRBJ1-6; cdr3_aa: CASSETGAVNSPLHF
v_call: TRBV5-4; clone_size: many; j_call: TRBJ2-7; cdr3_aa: CASSLTSGVTYEQYF
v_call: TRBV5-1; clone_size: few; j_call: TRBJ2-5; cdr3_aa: CASSLEPDPTETQYF
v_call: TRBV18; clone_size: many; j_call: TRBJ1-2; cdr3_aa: CASSPRIDRRANYGYTF
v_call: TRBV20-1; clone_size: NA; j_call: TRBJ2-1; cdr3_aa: CSARVGGTSGYNEQFF
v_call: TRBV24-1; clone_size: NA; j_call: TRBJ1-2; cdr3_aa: CATSEGQFYGYTF
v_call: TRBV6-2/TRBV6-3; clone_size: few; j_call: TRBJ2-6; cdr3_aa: CASSTDRGTNSGANVLTF
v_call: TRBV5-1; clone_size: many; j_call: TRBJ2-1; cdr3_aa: CASTETIGTNNEQFF
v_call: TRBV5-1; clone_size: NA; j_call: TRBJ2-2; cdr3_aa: CASSETPPGVGPGELFF
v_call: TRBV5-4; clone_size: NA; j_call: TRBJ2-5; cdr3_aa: CASSGSGVQETQYF
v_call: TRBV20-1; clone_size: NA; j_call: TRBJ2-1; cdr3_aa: CSARSGGGNNEQFF
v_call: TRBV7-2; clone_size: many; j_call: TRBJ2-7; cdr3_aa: CASSGTPAYEQYF
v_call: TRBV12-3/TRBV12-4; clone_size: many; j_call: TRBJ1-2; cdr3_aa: CASSLTRWKGYTF
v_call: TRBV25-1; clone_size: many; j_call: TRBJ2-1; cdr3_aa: CASSPRTGLSNEQFF
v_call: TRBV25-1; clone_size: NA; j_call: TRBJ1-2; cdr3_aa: CASSGRGTNYGYTF
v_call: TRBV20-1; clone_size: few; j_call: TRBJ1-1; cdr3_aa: CSARDHKHSITEAFF
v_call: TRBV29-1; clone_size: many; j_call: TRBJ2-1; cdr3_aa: CSVDGGSTYNEQFF
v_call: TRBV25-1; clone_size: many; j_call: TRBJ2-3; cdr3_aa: CASRDGQGFADTQYF
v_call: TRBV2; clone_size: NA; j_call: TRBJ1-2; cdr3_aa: CASSELGTGSNYGYTF
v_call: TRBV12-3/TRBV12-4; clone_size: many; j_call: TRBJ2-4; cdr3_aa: CASSPEDRGKNIQYF
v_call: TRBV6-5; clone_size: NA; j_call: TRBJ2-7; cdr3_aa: CASSYSPGRHEQYF
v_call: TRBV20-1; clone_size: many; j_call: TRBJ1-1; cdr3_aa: CSAGTATRTEAFF
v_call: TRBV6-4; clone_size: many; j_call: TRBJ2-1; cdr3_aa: CASSPLAGEGNEQFF
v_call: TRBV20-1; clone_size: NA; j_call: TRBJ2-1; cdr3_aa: CSASGGLAGAGYNEQFF
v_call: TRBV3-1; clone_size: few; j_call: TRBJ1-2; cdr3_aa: CASSSTTGRSGYTF
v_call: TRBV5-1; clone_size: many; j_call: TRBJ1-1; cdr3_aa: CANSLKGEAMNTEAFF
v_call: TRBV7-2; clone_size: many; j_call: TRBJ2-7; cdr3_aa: CASSPRVRSYEQYF
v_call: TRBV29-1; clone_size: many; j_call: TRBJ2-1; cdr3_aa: CSVAKRGFEDNEQFF
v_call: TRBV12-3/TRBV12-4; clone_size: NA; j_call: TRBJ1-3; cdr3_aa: CASSLWTAGNTIYF
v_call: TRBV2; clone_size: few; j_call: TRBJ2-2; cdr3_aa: CASRKRTGPTGELFF
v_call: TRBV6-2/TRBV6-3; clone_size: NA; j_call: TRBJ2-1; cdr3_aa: CASSFHRESFGNEQFF
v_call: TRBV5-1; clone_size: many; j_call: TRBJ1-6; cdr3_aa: CASSSPLHF
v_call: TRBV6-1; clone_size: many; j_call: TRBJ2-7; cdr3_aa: CASMIAGVSYEQYF
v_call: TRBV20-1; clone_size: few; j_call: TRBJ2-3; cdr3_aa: CSARVSGRTDTQYF
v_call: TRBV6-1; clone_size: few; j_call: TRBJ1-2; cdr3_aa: CASSRSLTDNYGYTF
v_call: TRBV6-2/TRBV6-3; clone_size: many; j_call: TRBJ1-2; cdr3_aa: CASSYLQVEDYGYTF
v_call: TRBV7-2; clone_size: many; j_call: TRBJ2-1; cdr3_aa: CASSRSRQGRYEQFF
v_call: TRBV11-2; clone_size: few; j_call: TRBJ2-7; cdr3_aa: CASSISLGVAEQYF
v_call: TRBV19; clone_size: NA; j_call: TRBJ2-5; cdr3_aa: CASSTRSPLAGGEKETQYF
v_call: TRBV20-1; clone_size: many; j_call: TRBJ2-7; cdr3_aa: CSASLTGGRREQYF